The clone carrying this T cell receptor beta chain has just a few counts. This entry is derived from a study of blood T cells in healthy people across ages. Trimming stripped 5 bases from V and 8 bases from J, with 13 bases between. The length of the CDR3 is 13 residues. Germline CDR1 reads MNHEY; CDR2 reads SVGAGI. Primers used in a second PCR of about 7 to 11 cycles were a sample-barcoded 5' primer and a J-beta primer mix. TCRdb redid the calling of the 5' RACE reads with MiXCR, one entry per CDR3 protein. The top ten clones hold roughly 10% of a sample with 750,000 to 1,000,000 distinct CDR3 sequences, about 28% of them seen once. These data are also associated with another study on T cells of mothers and their children.

The chain couples TRBV6-5 to TRBJ2-1, with D perhaps given as TRBD1 or TRBD2 (5 bases each). The sequenced sample consisted of blood. The TCR originated in a woman in her forties in good health. The CDR3 region is CASSNAGTDEQFF. As DNA, the CDR3 is TGTGCCAGCAGTAACGCCGGGACCGATGAGCAGTTCTTC.